This T cell receptor beta chain came from a study of T cell repertoires in cytomegalovirus infection. The CDR3 sequence is 12 residues long. Germline V gene lookup returns CDR1 SQVTM and CDR2 ANQGSEA. With respect to this clonotype: Its antigen is not identified.

Via MiXCR, TCRdb re-called the reads, giving one row per CDR3 protein. The sample contains 310,000 or so distinct CDR3 sequences, about 9.2% of which appear only once. Regarding the study as a whole: The ex vivo response showed dominance by HLA-C-restricted CMV-specific TCR beta clonotypes.

The sequencing input was PBMCs. The rearrangement uses TRBV29-1 and TRBJ1-1; D gene uncertain. This clonotype originated in a human donor in good health (CMV status not recorded). Some clones in this sample may be carry-over from other donors' samples. This chain's CDR3 is CSSGGFRTEAFF. CDR3 in DNA: TGCAGTTCGGGAGGGTTTCGCACTGAAGCTTTCTTT.